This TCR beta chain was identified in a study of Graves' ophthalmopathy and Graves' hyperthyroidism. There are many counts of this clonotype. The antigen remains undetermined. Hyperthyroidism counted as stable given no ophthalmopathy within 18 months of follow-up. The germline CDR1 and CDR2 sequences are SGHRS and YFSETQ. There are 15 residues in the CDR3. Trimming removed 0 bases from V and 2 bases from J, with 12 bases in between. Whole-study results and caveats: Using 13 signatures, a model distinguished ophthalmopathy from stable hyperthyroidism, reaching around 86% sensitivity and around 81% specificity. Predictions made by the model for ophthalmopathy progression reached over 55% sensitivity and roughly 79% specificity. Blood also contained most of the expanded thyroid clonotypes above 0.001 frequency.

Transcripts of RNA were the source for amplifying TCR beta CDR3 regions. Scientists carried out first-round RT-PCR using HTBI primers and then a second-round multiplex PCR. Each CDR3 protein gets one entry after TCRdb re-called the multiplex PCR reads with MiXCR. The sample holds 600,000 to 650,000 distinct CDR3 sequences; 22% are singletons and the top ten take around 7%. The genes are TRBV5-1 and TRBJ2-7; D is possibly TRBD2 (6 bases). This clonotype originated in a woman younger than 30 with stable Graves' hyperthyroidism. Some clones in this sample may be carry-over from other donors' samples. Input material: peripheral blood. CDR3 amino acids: CASSLGSGFTYEQYF. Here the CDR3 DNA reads TGCGCCAGCAGCTTGGGTAGCGGCTTCACCTACGAGCAGTACTTC.